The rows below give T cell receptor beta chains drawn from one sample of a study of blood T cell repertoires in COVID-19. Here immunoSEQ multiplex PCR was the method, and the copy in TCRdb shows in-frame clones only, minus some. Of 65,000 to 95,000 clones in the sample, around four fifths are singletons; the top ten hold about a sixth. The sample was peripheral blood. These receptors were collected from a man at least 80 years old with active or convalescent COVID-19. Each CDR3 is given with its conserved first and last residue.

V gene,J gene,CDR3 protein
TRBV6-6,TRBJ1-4,CASSSTGATNEKLFF
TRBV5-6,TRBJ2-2,CASSTGVGFAGELFF
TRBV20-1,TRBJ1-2,CSAVDSSGYTF
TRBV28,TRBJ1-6,CASIVGDGVNSPLHF
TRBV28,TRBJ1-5,CASTSGGTNQPQHF
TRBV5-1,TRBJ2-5,CASSTGLAGTKETQYF
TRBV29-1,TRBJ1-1,CSVVAGPNTEAFF
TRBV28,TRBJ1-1,CASSEQGKPEAFF
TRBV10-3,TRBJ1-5,CAISEGQGARTNQPQHF
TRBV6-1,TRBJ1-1,CASSGLRDRGEDEAFF
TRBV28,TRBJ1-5,CASSRYSNQPQHF
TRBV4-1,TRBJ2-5,CASSLAGFQETQYF
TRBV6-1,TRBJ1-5,CASSEAGGSQPQHF
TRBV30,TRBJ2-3,CAWSVRGSPLTDTQYF
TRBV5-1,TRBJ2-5,CASSLHQGDGKTQYF
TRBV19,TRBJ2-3,CASSIGGFTDTQYF